These 27 T cell receptor beta chains share one sample of origin, sequenced in a study of Ad26.COV2.S vaccination and SARS-CoV-2 variants. Treatment of the sample: some 19 received Ad26.COV2.S at low or high dose, single or two shots; 5 received placebo; per-sample allocation not given. Day 63 after the first vaccine or placebo injection was the time point for sampling. Profiling relied on immunoSEQ multiplex PCR, and the TCRdb table lists in-frame clones only, not all of them. The sample includes more than 300,000 clones, just under 85% seen only once; the top ten take approximately 2.1%. Specimen: peripheral blood, collected in a trial of Ad26.COV2.S vaccine versus placebo. These receptors all come from a person between 18 and 65 years old who received the Ad26.COV2.S COVID-19 vaccine or a placebo.

In this sample, this clone turned up a few times. The rearrangement links TRBV5-4 to TRBJ2-2, with D unresolved. Between the trimmed V and J ends, which lost 4 bases and 5 bases, there was a span of 6 bases. The CDR3 runs 12 residues. Germline-derived CDR1 and CDR2 are SGHNT and YYREEE (reference sequence). In DNA form, the CDR3 reads TGTGCCAGCAGCCCTGGGACCGGGGAGCTGTTTTTT. This sequence encodes CASSPGTGELFF.

This chain connects TRBV6-6 to TRBJ2-7; tentative D call: TRBD1 (5 bases). Per germline, CDR1 MNHNY and CDR2 SVGAGI (reference sequence). V was shortened by 2 bases and J by 3 bases, with 8 bases between the two germline ends. CDR3 length equals 13 residues. Written as DNA, the CDR3 is TGTGCCAGCAGTTACGGGGCCCACTACGAGCAGTACTTC. This encodes CASSYGAHYEQYF.

This chain connects TRBV28 to TRBJ2-7; 14 bases line up with TRBD2. Germline assignment: CDR1 MDHEN and CDR2 SYDVKM. Trimming at V came to 4 bases and at J to 2 bases, leaving 10 bases not matched to a gene. This CDR3 has 18 amino acids. DNA of the CDR3: TGTGCCAGCAGTTCATCGGGACTAGCGGGGGAGACTCCCTACGAGCAGTACTTC. Protein product: CASSSSGLAGETPYEQYF.

The chain is built from TRBV7-9 and TRBJ2-7, with a possible D match to TRBD1 (5 bases). The CDR3 has 17 amino acids. Germline loops: CDR1 SEHNR, CDR2 FQNEAQ (reference sequence). Trimming cost V 4 bases and J 0 bases, with 19 bases left between them. The CDR3 DNA follows: TGTGCCAGCAGCTCGCCCGGTGGGGCCGTTGTCTCCTACGAGCAGTACTTC. This translates into CASSSPGGAVVSYEQYF. The whole variable domain, filled in from reference TRBV7-9 and TRBJ2-7, reads DTGVSQNPRHKITKRGQNVTFRCDPISEHNRLYWYRQTLGQGPEFLTYFQNEAQLEKSRLLSDRFSAERPKGSFSTLEIQRTEQGDSAMYLCASSSPGGAVVSYEQYFGPGTRLTVT.

The chain has TRBV20-1 and TRBJ2-7; D is perhaps TRBD2 (5 bases). Germline CDR1 DFQATT, CDR2 SNEGSKA (reference sequence). V lost 3 bases and J lost 4, with 10 bases in between. CDR3 length equals 12 residues. CDR3 nucleotide sequence: TGCAGTGCTAGTCGGACGGGGTACGAGCAGTACTTC. Translated: CSASRTGYEQYF.

In nucleotides, the CDR3 is TGTGCCAGCAGCTCCCAAACAGGGTCCCCTGCCGAGCAGTACTTC. Its translation: CASSSQTGSPAEQYF. The rearrangement links TRBV4-2 to TRBJ2-7, with D maybe TRBD1 (6 bases). In germline, CDR1 is LGHNA, CDR2 YNFKEQ. Trimming pared 5 bases from V and 6 bases from J, leaving 20 bases between. There are 15 residues in the CDR3.

The V call is TRBV5-1, the J call TRBJ2-1; 11 bases fit TRBD1. The CDR3 consists of 14 residues. V lost 7 bases, J lost 2 bases, and 2 bases stayed unmatched. From germline, CDR1 is SGHRS and CDR2 YFSETQ. CDR3: CASSDRGPYNEQFF. In nucleotides, the CDR3 is TGCGCCAGCTCGGACAGGGGGCCCTACAATGAGCAGTTCTTC.

V usage is TRBV25-1 and J usage is TRBJ1-1, with 7 bases that match TRBD1. This CDR3 is 16 amino acids long. Looked up from germline, CDR1 is MGHDK and CDR2 is SYGVNS. J lost 5 bases, V lost 3 bases, and 12 bases had no gene match. The CDR3 nucleotides are TGTGCCAGCAGTGATCCCAGGGGGGACTCTGGGACTGAAGCTTTCTTT. Amino acid sequence: CASSDPRGDSGTEAFF.

A few counts support this clone. This chain uses TRBV2 with TRBJ1-3; D is possibly TRBD1 (5 bases). V lost 7 bases and J 8 bases, leaving 15 bases between the germline ends. Germline-derived CDR1 and CDR2 are SNHLY and FYNNEI. The CDR3 totals 13 residues. CDR3 residues: CASITRGSDTIYF. In DNA, the CDR3 is TGTGCCAGCATAACCCGGGGGTCGGACACCATATATTTT.

This chain connects TRBV28 to TRBJ2-7, with TRBD2 matching over 9 bases. The CDR3 spans 16 residues. Germline CDR1 is MDHEN and CDR2 is SYDVKM. With 6 bases clipped from V and 2 bases from J, the junction kept 11 bases outside the gene matches. Here the CDR3 reads CASSGAYSGGAYEQYF. CDR3 nucleotide sequence: TGTGCCAGCAGCGGCGCCTATAGCGGGGGAGCCTACGAGCAGTACTTC.

The chain joins TRBV15 to TRBJ2-7, with TRBD1 as a possible D gene (6 bases). CDR1 and CDR2 from the germline V gene are LNHNV and YYDKDF (reference sequence). V lost 1 base to trimming and J lost 0 bases, with 10 bases between them. This CDR3 spans 15 amino acids. CDR3 sequence reads: CATSRAPQGSYEQYF. In DNA form, the CDR3 reads TGTGCCACCAGCAGAGCCCCACAGGGCTCCTACGAGCAGTACTTC.

Remarks on this clone: One end of the junction does not line up with germline, which may come from a read error. CDR3 sequence reads: CASSPQGGPQLF. The CDR3, as DNA: TGTGCCAGCAGCCCGCAGGGTGGTCCCCAACTCTTC. The chain employs TRBV3-1 (or the pseudogene TRBV3-2) and TRBJ2-1; possibly TRBD1 for D (5 bases). Germline V gene data show CDR1 as LGHDT and CDR2 as YNNKEL (reference sequence). The CDR3 has 12 residues.

CDR3 loop: CASSDSSMNTEAFF. CDR3 coding DNA: TGTGCCAGCAGCGACAGCAGCATGAACACTGAAGCTTTCTTT. The V and J genes are TRBV5-5 and TRBJ1-1; weak D call: TRBD1 (5 bases). The CDR3 totals 14 residues. V lost 4 bases and J 0 bases, leaving 10 bases between the germline ends. Germline V gene data show CDR1 as SGHKS and CDR2 as YYEKEE (reference sequence).

The chain combines TRBV10-1 with TRBJ1-6; 8 nucleotides align to TRBD1. CDR1 and CDR2 (germline): WNHNN, SYGVQD (reference sequence). Trimming at V came to 3 bases and at J to 10 bases, leaving 5 bases not matched to a gene. This CDR3 spans 14 amino acids. The CDR3 DNA follows: TGCGCCAGCAGTGAAGACAGGGGAGACTCACCCCTCCACTTT. Its protein is CASSEDRGDSPLHF.

The chain uses TRBV10-2 and TRBJ2-5; 8 bases align to TRBD1. CDR3 length: 14 residues. Per germline, CDR1 WSHSY and CDR2 SAAADI. After removal of 3 bases from V and 2 bases from J, the junction contained 2 bases not matched to a gene. The CDR3 sequence: CASSDTGGQETQYF. CDR3 nucleotide sequence: TGCGCCAGCAGTGACACAGGGGGTCAAGAGACCCAGTACTTC.

This clone showed up just once. V and J are TRBV5-1 and TRBJ1-1, with D unclear. The CDR3 has 14 residues. Germline lookup yields CDR1 SGHRS and CDR2 YFSETQ. V was clipped by 0 bases and J by 1 base, with 7 bases between them. CDR3 DNA: TGCGCCAGCAGCTTGGGGCAGTCGAACACTGAAGCTTTCTTT. Protein: CASSLGQSNTEAFF. Drawing the rest from reference TRBV5-1 and TRBJ1-1, the complete variable domain is KAGVTQTPRYLIKTRGQQVTLSCSPISGHRSVSWYQQTPGQGLQFLFEYFSETQRNKGNFPGRFSGRQFSNSRSEMNVSTLELGDSALYLCASSLGQSNTEAFFGQGTRLTVV.

V gene TRBV18 combines with J gene TRBJ2-7, with D possibly being TRBD1 (5 bases). Trimming removed 2 bases from V and 3 bases from J, with 11 bases in between. The CDR3 runs 14 residues. The germline V gene has CDR1 KGHSH and CDR2 LQKENI. CDR3 sequence reads: CASSPITGFYEQYF. In nucleotides, the CDR3 is TGTGCCAGCTCACCAATTACAGGATTCTACGAGCAGTACTTC. Full variable domain (missing parts from reference TRBV18 and TRBJ2-7): NAGVMQNPRHLVRRRGQEARLRCSPMKGHSHVYWYRQLPEEGLKFMVYLQKENIIDESGMPKERFSAEFPKEGPSILRIQQVVRGDSAAYFCASSPITGFYEQYFGPGTRLTVT.

CDR3 sequence reads: CASSTGNTQYF. The CDR3 bases are TGTGCCAGCAGCACGGGAAATACGCAGTATTTT. The chain employs TRBV7-3 and TRBJ2-3, with D perhaps TRBD2 (5 bases). CDR3 length equals 11 residues. Trimming cost V 5 bases and J 7 bases, with 7 bases left between them. Germline CDR1 and CDR2: SGHTA and FQGTGA.

The chain is built from TRBV5-1 and TRBJ2-5; TRBD1 aligns across 10 bases. The trim removed 0 bases at V and 3 bases at J, leaving 5 bases unmatched. From germline, CDR1 is SGHRS and CDR2 YFSETQ. The CDR3 is made up of 16 amino acids. The CDR3 sequence: CASSLAAGTGEETQYF. In nucleotides, the CDR3 is TGCGCCAGCAGCTTGGCCGCTGGGACAGGGGAAGAGACCCAGTACTTC.

The J gene is TRBJ2-3, the V gene TRBV2; D gene unclear. The CDR3 length is 15 residues. With 2 bases removed from V and 6 bases from J, the gap between germline ends came to 15 bases. The germline CDR1 and CDR2 sequences are SNHLY and FYNNEI. CDR3 nucleotides: TGTGCCAGCAGTGAAATGGCGTCGGCCTCGGATACGCAGTATTTT. Amino acids: CASSEMASASDTQYF.

The chain links TRBV12-3 or TRBV12-4 to TRBJ2-5; 7 bases are a match to TRBD1. The CDR3 loop spans 13 amino acids. Trimming cost V 5 bases and J 2 bases; bases outside gene matches: 2. The CDR3 protein is CASSRDRQETQYF. CDR3 coding DNA: TGTGCCAGCAGTCGGGACAGACAAGAGACCCAGTACTTC.

In this sample, this clone turned up a few times. The chain couples TRBV5-4 to TRBJ2-2; D tentatively fits TRBD1 or TRBD2 (5 bases each). Germline CDR1 reads SGHNT; CDR2 reads YYREEE (reference sequence). The V gene lost 4 bases and the J gene lost 1 base, with 14 bases spanning the gap. This CDR3 has 16 amino acids. In DNA form, the CDR3 reads TGTGCCAGCAGCAAAACCGGGACCCAGAACACCGGGGAGCTGTTTTTT. It yields the protein CASSKTGTQNTGELFF.

This clone has only one observation. The V call is TRBV2, the J call TRBJ2-1, with TRBD1 matching 8 bases. The germline V gene encodes CDR1 SNHLY and CDR2 FYNNEI. V was clipped by 7 bases and J by 10 bases; unmatched bases: 9. This CDR3 spans 13 amino acids. CDR3 DNA: TGTGCCAGCACCCGGGACAGGCTGGACGAGCAGTTCTTC. Amino acids: CASTRDRLDEQFF.

The chain carries TRBV12-5 and TRBJ2-7; D is possibly TRBD1 (6 bases). CDR3 length: 13 amino acids. CDR1 is LGHNT and CDR2 is FRNRAP in the germline V gene. Trimming removed 5 bases at V and 6 bases at J, with 14 bases between. CDR3 amino acids: CASGIETGREQYF. The CDR3 DNA follows: TGTGCTAGTGGTATTGAAACAGGGCGCGAGCAGTACTTC.

This clone was counted only a few times. This CDR3 is CASSYRGRPEQYF. The CDR3 region has the DNA TGTGCCAGCAGTTATCGCGGCCGACCCGAGCAGTACTTC. The rearrangement links TRBV6-5 to TRBJ2-7; D call uncertain. This CDR3 spans 13 amino acids. V lost 3 bases, J lost 6 bases, and 12 bases lay in between. In germline, CDR1 is MNHEY, CDR2 SVGAGI.

This chain joins TRBV28 and TRBJ2-7; D unresolved. From germline, CDR1 is MDHEN and CDR2 SYDVKM. The CDR3 has 16 residues. V was trimmed by 4 bases and J by 0 bases, leaving 16 bases between them. Here the CDR3 reads CASSSPHQASSYEQYF. CDR3 nucleotides: TGTGCCAGCAGTTCGCCCCACCAGGCCAGCTCCTACGAGCAGTACTTC.

The chain recombines TRBV7-6 with TRBJ1-3; no clear D gene. The germline V gene encodes CDR1 SGHVS and CDR2 FNYEAQ. The V and J ends lost 4 bases and 0 bases respectively, with 4 bases between them. This CDR3 has 13 residues. CDR3 protein: CASSSNSGNTIYF. The CDR3 DNA follows: TGTGCCAGCAGCTCGAACTCTGGAAACACCATATATTTT. Filled out from reference TRBV7-6 and TRBJ1-3, the complete variable domain reads GAGVSQSPRYKVTKRGQDVALRCDPISGHVSLYWYRQALGQGPEFLTYFNYEAQQDKSGLPNDRFSAERPEGSISTLTIQRTEQRDSAMYRCASSSNSGNTIYFGEGSWLTVV.